The clone carrying this T cell receptor beta chain showed up just a few times. No antigen is known for it. This entry comes from a study of shared clonotypes between healthy human individuals. Terminally differentiated effector memory CD45RA+ cells were excluded by CCR7 positive selection of CD45RO-negative cells. The length of the CDR3 is 16 residues. Looked up from germline, CDR1 is LGHNA and CDR2 is YSLEER. The V end lost 3 bases, the J end lost 4 bases, and 13 bases lay between the germline ends. Findings of the study overall: Donors were few, which limited the genetic and exposure-history diversity represented. Naive subsets typically showed greater estimated richness than memory subsets.

Assay execution took place at the deep level. The authors loaded 200 ng DNA, tens of thousands of T cell genomes, into sorted-subset replicate PCRs. The table came from immunoSEQ multiplex PCR; TCRdb's copy has only in-frame clones and leaves some out. The sample has some 800,000 clones; around 92% are singletons. Input material: naive CD8+ T cells sorted from blood. The receptor was isolated from a man younger than 45 in good health. The genes are TRBV4-3 and TRBJ2-6; D possibly corresponds to TRBD1 (6 bases). The CDR3 DNA reads TGCGCCAGCAGCCAGGAATCAGGGGTCGGGGCCAACGTCCTGACTTTC. Translating it yields CASSQESGVGANVLTF.